These T cell receptor beta chains were read from a single sample in a study of blood T cells in healthy people across ages. TCRdb fed the 5' RACE reads into MiXCR, producing one record per CDR3 protein. The repertoire includes about 2 million distinct CDR3 sequences, around half of them detected once, and over 2% sits in the top ten. Sequenced input: blood. Receptor source: a woman between 40 and 55 years old in good health. Each CDR3 is given with its conserved first and last residue.

V	CDR3
TRBV28	CASSSPGTRAYEQYF
TRBV6-2/TRBV6-3	CASSRDLGGTYNEQFF
TRBV5-4	CASSFPAGPSQETQYF
TRBV5-1	CASSLGQGSGELFF
TRBV3-1	CASSHWDREETQYF
TRBV10-3	CAISPDGNTEAFF
TRBV7-2	CASSLEIDQPQHF
TRBV29-1	CSVEKFRDRLHHQPQHF
TRBV9	CASSVSAGERPYNEQFF
TRBV20-1	CSPLLADTQYF
TRBV15	CATSDGGEGVNQPQHF
TRBV5-1	CASSLPGQGPGEQYF
TRBV5-1	CASSSAQETQYF
TRBV5-1	CASKTGTNSYEQYF
TRBV7-2	CASSLAPTGAHGYTF
TRBV28	CASSFPGGDNSYEQYF
TRBV11-1	CASSYPGRGSYNEQFF
TRBV29-1	CSVEGTGRGYTF